The TCR beta chain described here comes from a study of cytomegalovirus exposure and HLA in healthy donors. Study-wide context: The 90 to 150 validation repertoires matched the roughly 700 first-cohort repertoires in platform, a later analysis reported.

Germline CDR1 and CDR2: MNHEY and SMNVEV (reference sequence). The V segment lost 3 bases and the J segment 5 bases; nucleotides outside the gene matches: 11. The length of the CDR3 is 16 residues. Using immunoSEQ multiplex PCR, the repertoire was profiled, and TCRdb retains in-frame clones only, with some absent. Of more than 60,000 clones listed, just over 95% are singletons. Regarding this clone: Its target is unknown.

Study-wide results and limits: Associated with cytomegalovirus, according to the listing, were approximately 160 TCR beta chains. The tendency of first-cohort TCR clusters to co-occur in the 110 or so validation repertoires emerged from a later analysis.

The source material was PBMCs. This TCR was sampled from a young woman in good health and CMV-seropositive. This chain connects TRBV27 to TRBJ2-5; 8 nucleotides match TRBD1. CDR3 in amino acids: CASSLYDRGPKETQYF. The CDR3 region has the DNA TGTGCCAGCAGTTTGTACGACAGGGGTCCCAAGGAGACCCAGTACTTC.